Reported below is one TCR beta chain. Its target is not known. This record comes from a study of Ad26.COV2.S vaccination and SARS-CoV-2 variants. Whole-study results and caveats: Following vaccination, spike-specific CD8+ and CD4+ T cell responses reportedly exhibited substantial breadth. It was vaccine recipients, not placebo recipients, who had the higher spike-specific TCR breadth. Non-spike TCR breadth showed similarity between vaccine and placebo recipients. TCR breadth and depth analyses may have underestimated total T cell responses.

The CDR3 has 14 amino acids. Trimming at V came to 5 bases and at J to 6 bases, leaving 5 bases not matched to a gene. The V gene's germline CDR1 is KGHSH and CDR2 LQKENI. Libraries were prepared by immunoSEQ multiplex PCR; TCRdb keeps only in-frame clonotypes and omits some of them. This table has about 94,000 clones, less than 85% appearing once. Sequencing was performed on peripheral blood, taken after recovery from COVID-19. The rearrangement joins TRBV18 to TRBJ2-7, with 12 bases aligning to TRBD2. The TCR sequence derives from a human donor who had recovered from COVID-19. DNA of the CDR3: TGTGCCAGCTCAATGACTAGCGGGAGATCCGAGCAGTACTTC. It specifies CASSMTSGRSEQYF.